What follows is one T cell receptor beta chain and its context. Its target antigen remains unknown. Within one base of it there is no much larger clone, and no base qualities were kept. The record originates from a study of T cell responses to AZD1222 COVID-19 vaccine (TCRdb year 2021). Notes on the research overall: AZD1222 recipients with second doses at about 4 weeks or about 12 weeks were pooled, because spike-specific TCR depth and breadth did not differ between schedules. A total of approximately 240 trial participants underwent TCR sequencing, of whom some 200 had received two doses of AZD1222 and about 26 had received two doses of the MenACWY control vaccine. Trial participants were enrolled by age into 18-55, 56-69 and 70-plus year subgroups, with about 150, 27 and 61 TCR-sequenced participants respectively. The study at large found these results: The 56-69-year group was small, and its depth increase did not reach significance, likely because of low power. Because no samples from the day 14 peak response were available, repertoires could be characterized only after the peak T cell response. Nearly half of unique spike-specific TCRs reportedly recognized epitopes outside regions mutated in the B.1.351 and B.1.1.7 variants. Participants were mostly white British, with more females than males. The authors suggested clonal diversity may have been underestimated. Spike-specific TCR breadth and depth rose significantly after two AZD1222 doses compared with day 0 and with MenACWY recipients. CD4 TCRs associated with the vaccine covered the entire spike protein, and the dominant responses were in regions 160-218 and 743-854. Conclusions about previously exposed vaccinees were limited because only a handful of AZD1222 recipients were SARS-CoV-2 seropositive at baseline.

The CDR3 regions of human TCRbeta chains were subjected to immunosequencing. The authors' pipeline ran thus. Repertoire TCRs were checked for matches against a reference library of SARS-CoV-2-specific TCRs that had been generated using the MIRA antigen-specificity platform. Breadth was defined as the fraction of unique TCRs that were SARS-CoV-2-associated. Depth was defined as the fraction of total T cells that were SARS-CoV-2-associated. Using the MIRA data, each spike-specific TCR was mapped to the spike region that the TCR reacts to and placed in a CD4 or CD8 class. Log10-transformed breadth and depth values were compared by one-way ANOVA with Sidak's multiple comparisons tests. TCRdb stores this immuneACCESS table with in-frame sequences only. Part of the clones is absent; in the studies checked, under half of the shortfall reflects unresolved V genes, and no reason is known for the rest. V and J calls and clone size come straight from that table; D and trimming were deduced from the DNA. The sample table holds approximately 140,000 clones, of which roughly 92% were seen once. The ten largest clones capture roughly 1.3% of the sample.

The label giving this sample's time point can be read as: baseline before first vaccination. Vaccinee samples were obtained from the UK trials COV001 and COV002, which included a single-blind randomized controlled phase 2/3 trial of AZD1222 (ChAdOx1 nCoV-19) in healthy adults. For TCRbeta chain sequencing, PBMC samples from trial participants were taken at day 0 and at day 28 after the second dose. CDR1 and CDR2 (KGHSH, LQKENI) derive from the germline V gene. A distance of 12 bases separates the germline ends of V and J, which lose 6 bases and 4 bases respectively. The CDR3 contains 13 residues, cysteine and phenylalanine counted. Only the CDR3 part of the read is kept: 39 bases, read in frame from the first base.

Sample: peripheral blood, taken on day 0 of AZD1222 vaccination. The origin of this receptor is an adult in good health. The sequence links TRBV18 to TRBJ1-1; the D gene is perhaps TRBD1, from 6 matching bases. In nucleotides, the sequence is TGTGCCAGCTCCCAAGGACAGACCACTGAAGCTTTCTTT. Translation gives CASSQGQTTEAFF. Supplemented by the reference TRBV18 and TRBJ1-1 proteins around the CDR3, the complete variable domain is NAGVMQNPRHLVRRRGQEARLRCSPMKGHSHVYWYRQLPEEGLKFMVYLQKENIIDESGMPKERFSAEFPKEGPSILRIQQVVRGDSAAYFCASSQGQTTEAFFGQGTRLTVV.